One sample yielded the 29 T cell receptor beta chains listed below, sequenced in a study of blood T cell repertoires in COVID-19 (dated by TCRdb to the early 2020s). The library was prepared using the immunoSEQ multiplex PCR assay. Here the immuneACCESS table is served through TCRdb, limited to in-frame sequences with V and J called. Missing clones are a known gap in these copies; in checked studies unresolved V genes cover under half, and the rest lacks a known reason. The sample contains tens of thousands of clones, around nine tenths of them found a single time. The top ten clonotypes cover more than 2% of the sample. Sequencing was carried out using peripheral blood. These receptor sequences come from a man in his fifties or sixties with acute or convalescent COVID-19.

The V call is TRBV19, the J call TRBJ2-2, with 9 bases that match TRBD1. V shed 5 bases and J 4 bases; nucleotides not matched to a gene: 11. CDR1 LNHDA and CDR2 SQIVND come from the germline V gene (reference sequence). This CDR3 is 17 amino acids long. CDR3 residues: CASSPRGRQGGTGELFF. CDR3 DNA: TGTGCCAGTAGTCCAAGGGGTCGACAGGGGGGCACCGGGGAGCTGTTTTTT.

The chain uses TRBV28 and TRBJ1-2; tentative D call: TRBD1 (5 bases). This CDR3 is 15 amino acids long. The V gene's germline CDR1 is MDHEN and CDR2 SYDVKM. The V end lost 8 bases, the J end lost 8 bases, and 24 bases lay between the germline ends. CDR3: CASGTGGEAGGGYTF. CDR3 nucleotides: TGTGCCAGCGGAACGGGGGGGGAGGCCGGCGGAGGCTACACCTTC.

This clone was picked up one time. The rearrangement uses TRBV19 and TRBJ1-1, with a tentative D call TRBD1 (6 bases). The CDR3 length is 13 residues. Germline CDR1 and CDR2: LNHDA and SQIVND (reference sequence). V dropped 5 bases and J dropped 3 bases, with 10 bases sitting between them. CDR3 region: CASSLTGYTEAFF. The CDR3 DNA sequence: TGTGCCAGTAGTTTGACAGGTTACACTGAAGCTTTCTTT.

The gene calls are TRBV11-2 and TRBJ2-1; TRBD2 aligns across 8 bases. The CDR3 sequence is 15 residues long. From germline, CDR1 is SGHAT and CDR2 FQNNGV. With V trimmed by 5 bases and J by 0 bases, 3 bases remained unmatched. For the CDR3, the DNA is TGTGCCAGCAGCCGCAGCGGGGGCTCCTACAATGAGCAGTTCTTC. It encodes CASSRSGGSYNEQFF.

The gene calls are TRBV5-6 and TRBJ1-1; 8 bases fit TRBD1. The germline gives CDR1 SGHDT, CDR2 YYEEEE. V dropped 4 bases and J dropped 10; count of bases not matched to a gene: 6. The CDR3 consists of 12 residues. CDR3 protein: CASSLRGRGAFF. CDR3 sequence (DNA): TGTGCCAGCAGCCTCAGGGGGCGCGGAGCTTTCTTT.

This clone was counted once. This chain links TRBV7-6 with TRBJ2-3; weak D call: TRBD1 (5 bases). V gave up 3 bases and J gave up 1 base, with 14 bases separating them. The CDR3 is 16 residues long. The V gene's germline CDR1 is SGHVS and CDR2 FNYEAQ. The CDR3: CASSFLGPQGTDTQYF. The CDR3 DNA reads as TGTGCCAGCAGCTTTCTGGGTCCACAGGGCACAGATACGCAGTATTTT.

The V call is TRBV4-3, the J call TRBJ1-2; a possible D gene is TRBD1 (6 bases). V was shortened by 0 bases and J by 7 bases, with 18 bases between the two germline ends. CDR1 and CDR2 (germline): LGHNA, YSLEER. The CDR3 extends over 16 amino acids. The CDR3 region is CASSQEGWQQGIGYTF. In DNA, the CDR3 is TGCGCCAGCAGCCAAGAAGGGTGGCAGCAGGGGATTGGCTACACCTTC.

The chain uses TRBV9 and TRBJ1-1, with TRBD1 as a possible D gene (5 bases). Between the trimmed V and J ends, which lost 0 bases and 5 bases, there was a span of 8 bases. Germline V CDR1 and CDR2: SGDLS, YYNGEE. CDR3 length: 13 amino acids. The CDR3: CASSVGGSTEAFF. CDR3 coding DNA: TGTGCCAGCAGCGTAGGGGGCAGTACTGAAGCTTTCTTT.

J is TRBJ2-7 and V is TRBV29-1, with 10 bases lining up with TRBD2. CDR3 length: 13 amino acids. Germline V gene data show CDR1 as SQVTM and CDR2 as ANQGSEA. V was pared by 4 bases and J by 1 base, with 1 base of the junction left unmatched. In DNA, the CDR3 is TGCAGCGTTGGGACTAGCGGATCCTACGAGCAGTACTTC. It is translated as CSVGTSGSYEQYF.

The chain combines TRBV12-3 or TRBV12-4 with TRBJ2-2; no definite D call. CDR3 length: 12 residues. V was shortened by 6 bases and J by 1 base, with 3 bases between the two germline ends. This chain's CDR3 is CASSRNTGELFF. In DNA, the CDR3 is TGTGCCAGCAGCCGGAACACCGGGGAGCTGTTTTTT.

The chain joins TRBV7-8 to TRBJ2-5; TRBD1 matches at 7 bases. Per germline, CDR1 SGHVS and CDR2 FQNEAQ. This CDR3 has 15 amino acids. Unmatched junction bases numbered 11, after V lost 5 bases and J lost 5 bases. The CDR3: CASSGRQGVRETQYF. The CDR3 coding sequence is TGTGCCAGCAGCGGTCGACAGGGAGTGAGGGAGACCCAGTACTTC.

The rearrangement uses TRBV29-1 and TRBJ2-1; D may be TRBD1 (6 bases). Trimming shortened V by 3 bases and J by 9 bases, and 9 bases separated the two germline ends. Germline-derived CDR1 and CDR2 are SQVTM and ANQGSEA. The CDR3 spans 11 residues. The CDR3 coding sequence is TGCAGCGTTGACTCAGGGGTTGAGCAGTTCTTC. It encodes CSVDSGVEQFF.

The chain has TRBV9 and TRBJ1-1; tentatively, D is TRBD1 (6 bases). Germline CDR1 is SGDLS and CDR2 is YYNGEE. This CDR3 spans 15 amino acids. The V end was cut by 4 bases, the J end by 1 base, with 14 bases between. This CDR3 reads CASSLLDSANTEAFF. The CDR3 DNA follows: TGTGCCAGCAGCCTCTTGGACAGCGCGAACACTGAAGCTTTCTTT. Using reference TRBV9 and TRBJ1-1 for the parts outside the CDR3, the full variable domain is DSGVTQTPKHLITATGQRVTLRCSPRSGDLSVYWYQQSLDQGLQFLIQYYNGEERAKGNILERFSAQQFPDLHSELNLSSLELGDSALYFCASSLLDSANTEAFFGQGTRLTVV.

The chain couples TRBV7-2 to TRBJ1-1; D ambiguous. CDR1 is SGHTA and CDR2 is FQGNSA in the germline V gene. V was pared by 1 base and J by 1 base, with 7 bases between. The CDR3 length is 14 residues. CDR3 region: CASSLGPGNTEAFF. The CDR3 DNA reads TGTGCCAGCAGCTTAGGTCCGGGGAACACTGAAGCTTTCTTT.

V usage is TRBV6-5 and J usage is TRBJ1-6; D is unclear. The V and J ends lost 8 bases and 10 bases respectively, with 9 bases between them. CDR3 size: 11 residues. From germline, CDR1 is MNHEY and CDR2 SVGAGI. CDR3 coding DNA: TGTGCCAGCGCTCGGGTCTCACCCCTCCACTTT. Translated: CASARVSPLHF.

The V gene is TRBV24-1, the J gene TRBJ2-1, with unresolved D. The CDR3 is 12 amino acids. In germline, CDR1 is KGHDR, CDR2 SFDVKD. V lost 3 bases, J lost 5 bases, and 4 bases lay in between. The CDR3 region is CATSDPNNEQFF. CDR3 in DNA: TGTGCCACCAGTGATCCTAACAATGAGCAGTTCTTC.

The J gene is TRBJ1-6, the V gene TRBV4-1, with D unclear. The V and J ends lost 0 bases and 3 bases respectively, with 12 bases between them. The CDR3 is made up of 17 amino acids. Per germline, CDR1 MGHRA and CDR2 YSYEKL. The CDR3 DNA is TGCGCCAGCAGCCAAGATCCAGGCACTGGCTATAATTCACCCCTCCACTTT. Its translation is CASSQDPGTGYNSPLHF.

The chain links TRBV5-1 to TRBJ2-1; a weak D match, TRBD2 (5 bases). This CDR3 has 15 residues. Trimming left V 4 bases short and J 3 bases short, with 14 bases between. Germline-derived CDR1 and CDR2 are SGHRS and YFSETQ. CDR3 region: CASSLTTPDYNEQFF. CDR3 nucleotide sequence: TGCGCCAGCAGCCTGACTACACCGGACTACAATGAGCAGTTCTTC.

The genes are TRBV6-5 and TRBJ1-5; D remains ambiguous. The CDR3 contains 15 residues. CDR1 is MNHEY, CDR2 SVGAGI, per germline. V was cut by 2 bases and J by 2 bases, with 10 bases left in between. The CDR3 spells CASSYRREGNQPQHF. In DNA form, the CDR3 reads TGTGCCAGCAGTTACAGGAGGGAGGGCAATCAGCCCCAGCATTTT.

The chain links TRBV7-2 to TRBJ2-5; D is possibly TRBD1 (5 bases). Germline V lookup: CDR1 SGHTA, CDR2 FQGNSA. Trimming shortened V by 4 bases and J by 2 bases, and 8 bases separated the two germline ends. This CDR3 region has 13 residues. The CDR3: CASSWTRQETQYF. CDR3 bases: TGTGCCAGCAGCTGGACACGACAAGAGACCCAGTACTTC.

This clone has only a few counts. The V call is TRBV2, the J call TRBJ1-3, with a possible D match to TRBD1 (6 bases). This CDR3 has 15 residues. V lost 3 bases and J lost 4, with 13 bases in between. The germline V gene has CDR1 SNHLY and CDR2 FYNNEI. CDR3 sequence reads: CASSDRPGTGNTIYF. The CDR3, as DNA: TGTGCCAGCAGTGACCGTCCCGGGACAGGAAACACCATATATTTT.

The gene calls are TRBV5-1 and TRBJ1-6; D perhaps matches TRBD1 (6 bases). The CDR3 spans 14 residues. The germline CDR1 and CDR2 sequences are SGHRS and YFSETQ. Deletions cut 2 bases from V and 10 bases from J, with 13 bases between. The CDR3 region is CASSFDGQRSPLHF. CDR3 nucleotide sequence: TGCGCCAGCAGCTTTGACGGACAGAGGTCACCCCTCCACTTT. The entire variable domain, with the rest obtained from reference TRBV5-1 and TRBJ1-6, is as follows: KAGVTQTPRYLIKTRGQQVTLSCSPISGHRSVSWYQQTPGQGLQFLFEYFSETQRNKGNFPGRFSGRQFSNSRSEMNVSTLELGDSALYLCASSFDGQRSPLHFGNGTRLTVT.

CDR3 in amino acids: CASSLTSGPYNEQFF. In nucleotides, the CDR3 is TGTGCCAGCAGCCTCACTAGCGGTCCCTACAATGAGCAGTTCTTC. The chain couples TRBV6-5 to TRBJ2-1; 8 nucleotides align to TRBD2. CDR1 and CDR2 from the germline V gene are MNHEY and SVGAGI. This CDR3 has 15 residues. After removal of 6 bases from V and 2 bases from J, the junction contained 6 bases not matched to a gene.

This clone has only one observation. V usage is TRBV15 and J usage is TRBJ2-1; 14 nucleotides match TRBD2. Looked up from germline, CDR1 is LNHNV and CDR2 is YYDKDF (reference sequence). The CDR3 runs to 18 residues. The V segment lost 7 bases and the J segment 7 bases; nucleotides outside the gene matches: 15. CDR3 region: CATTLGLAGGIGRNEQFF. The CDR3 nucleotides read TGTGCCACCACCCTTGGACTAGCGGGAGGAATAGGGCGGAATGAGCAGTTCTTC. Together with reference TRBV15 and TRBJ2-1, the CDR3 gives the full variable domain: DAMVIQNPRYQVTQFGKPVTLSCSQTLNHNVMYWYQQKSSQAPKLLFHYYDKDFNNEADTPDNFQSRRPNTSFCFLDIRSPGLGDTAMYLCATTLGLAGGIGRNEQFFGPGTRLTVL.

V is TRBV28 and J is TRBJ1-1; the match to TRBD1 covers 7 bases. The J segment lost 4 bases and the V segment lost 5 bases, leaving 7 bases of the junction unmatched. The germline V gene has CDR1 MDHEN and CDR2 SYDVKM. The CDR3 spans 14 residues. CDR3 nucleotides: TGTGCCAGCAGTCAAACAGGGGTCGGCACTGAAGCTTTCTTT. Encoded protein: CASSQTGVGTEAFF.

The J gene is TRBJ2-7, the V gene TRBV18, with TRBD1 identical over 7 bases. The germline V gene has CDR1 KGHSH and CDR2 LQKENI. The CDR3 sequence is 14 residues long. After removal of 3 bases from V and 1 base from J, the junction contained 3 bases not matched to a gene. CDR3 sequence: CASSPQTGSYEQYF. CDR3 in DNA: TGTGCCAGCTCACCCCAGACAGGGTCCTACGAGCAGTACTTC.

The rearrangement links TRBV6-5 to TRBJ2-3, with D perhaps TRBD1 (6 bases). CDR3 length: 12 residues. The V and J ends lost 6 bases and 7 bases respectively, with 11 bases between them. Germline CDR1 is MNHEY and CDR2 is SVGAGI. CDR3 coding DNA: TGTGCCAGCAGCCCAGGGGAAAATACGCAGTATTTT. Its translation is CASSPGENTQYF.

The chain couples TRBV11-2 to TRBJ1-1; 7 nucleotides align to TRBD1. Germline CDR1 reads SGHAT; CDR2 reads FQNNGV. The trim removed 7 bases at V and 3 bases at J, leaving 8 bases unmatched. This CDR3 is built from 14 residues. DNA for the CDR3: TGTGCCAGCACCCCCTCAGGGGGGCACACTGAAGCTTTCTTT. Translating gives CASTPSGGHTEAFF.

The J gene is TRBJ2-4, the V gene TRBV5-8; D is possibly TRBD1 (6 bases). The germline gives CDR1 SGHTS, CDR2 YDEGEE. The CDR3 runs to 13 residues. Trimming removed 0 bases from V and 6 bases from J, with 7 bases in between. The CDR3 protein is CASSLGRGNIQYF. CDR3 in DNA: TGTGCCAGCAGCTTGGGCAGGGGAAACATTCAGTACTTC. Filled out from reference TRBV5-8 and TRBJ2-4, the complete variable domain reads EAGVTQSPTHLIKTRGQQATLRCSPISGHTSVYWYQQALGLGLQFLLWYDEGEERNRGNFPPRFSGRQFPNYSSELNVNALELEDSALYLCASSLGRGNIQYFGAGTRLSVL.